The subject of this entry is one T cell receptor (beta chain). Its specificity is not known. The source of the sample is a study of cytomegalovirus exposure and HLA in healthy donors. Findings and limits, study-wide: One cluster of highly shared sequence variants probably arose as a sequencing artifact. For most subjects, TCR beta sequences were reported to predict HLA-A and HLA-B alleles with accuracy. Later analysis associated a missense DCLRE1C variant with TCR beta V- and J-gene trimming. In a later analysis, at a false discovery rate of 0.05, 15,000 to 20,000 TCR beta sequences were associated with HLA alleles.

Unmatched junction bases numbered 14, after V lost 7 bases and J lost 6 bases. The CDR3 has 14 amino acids. Per germline, CDR1 GTSNPN and CDR2 SVGIG (reference sequence). The study ran its PCR with 60 Vbeta and 13 Jbeta primers. Repertoires were generated with immunoSEQ multiplex PCR, while TCRdb's copy carries only in-frame clones and drops some. Of some 120,000 clones in the sample, around four fifths were seen once. The receptor was derived from a young man in good health and CMV-seropositive. The gene calls are TRBV30 and TRBJ2-7, with 8 bases fitting TRBD1. Source material: PBMCs. The CDR3 nucleotides are TGTGCCTTAGAACCGGGACAGGCTTTTGCCGAGCAGTACTTC. Translated: CALEPGQAFAEQYF. Combining the CDR3 with reference TRBV30 and TRBJ2-7 gives the whole variable domain SQTIHQWPATLVQPVGSPLSLECTVEGTSNPNLYWYRQAAGRGLQLLFYSVGIGQISSEVPQNLSASRPQDRQFILSSKKLLLSDSGFYLCALEPGQAFAEQYFGPGTRLTVT.